The 26 T cell receptor beta chains reported below all come from one sample, sequenced in a study of T cell repertoires in cytomegalovirus infection (dated by TCRdb to between 2017 and 2020). Instrument used: Illumina HiSeq 1500. The public reads were reanalyzed by TCRdb: fastp trimming at Q25, MiXCR alignment, in-frame beta chains only. Duplicate CDR3 protein sequences are folded into a single record with the most common DNA and genes. The sample table contains approximately 500,000 distinct CDR3 sequences; only one count was recorded for 15% to 20% of them. Under 30% of the sample goes to the ten largest clones. Sequenced sample: CD8+ T cells from PBMCs. The source of these receptors is a human donor in good health (CMV status not recorded). Some clones in this sample may be carry-over from other donors' samples.

This chain uses TRBV19 with TRBJ1-1; 8 bases map to TRBD1. Trimming took 3 bases from V and 0 from J; bases not matched to a gene: 21. This CDR3 is 21 amino acids long. The V gene's germline CDR1 is LNHDA and CDR2 SQIVND (reference sequence). CDR3 sequence reads: CASSIRTGGDAWRGMNTEAFF. In DNA, the CDR3 is TGTGCCAGTAGTATTCGAACAGGGGGTGACGCGTGGCGGGGGATGAACACTGAAGCTTTCTTT.

In its sample, this clonotype was seen many times. The chain is built from TRBV7-3 and TRBJ2-3; D is undetermined. From germline, CDR1 is SGHTA and CDR2 FQGTGA. Trimming stripped 2 bases from V and 3 bases from J, with 12 bases between. The CDR3 contains 15 residues. CDR3: CASSLLDGLTDTQYF. The CDR3 DNA reads as TGTGCCAGCAGCTTATTGGACGGCTTGACAGATACGCAGTATTTT.

This clonotype came up a few times. This chain connects TRBV4-2 to TRBJ2-7; D is possibly TRBD2 (6 bases). The V end lost 3 bases, the J end lost 2 bases, and 20 bases lay between the germline ends. The CDR3 is 17 amino acids. Germline CDR1 reads LGHNA; CDR2 reads YNFKEQ. As DNA, the CDR3 is TGTGCCAGCAGCCATCTCGCCGAAAGCGGGTCGCCCTACGAGCAGTACTTC. Protein: CASSHLAESGSPYEQYF.

A few counts support this clonotype. The rearrangement uses TRBV29-1 and TRBJ1-2; 7 bases map to TRBD1. The length of the CDR3 is 13 residues. The V gene end was trimmed by 6 bases and the J gene end by 1 base; junction bases not matched to a gene: 5. Germline lookup yields CDR1 SQVTM and CDR2 ANQGSEA. The CDR3 nucleotides are TGCAGCGTCTCCGGGACAGATAACTATGGCTACACCTTC. Protein product: CSVSGTDNYGYTF.

The chain has TRBV15 and TRBJ1-2; no clear D gene. V lost 1 base, J lost 4 bases, and 10 bases lay in between. Germline CDR1 LNHNV, CDR2 YYDKDF (reference sequence). The CDR3 runs 14 residues. CDR3 in DNA: TGTGCCACCAGCAGAGCCTACCAACCCTATGGCTACACCTTC. The encoded protein is CATSRAYQPYGYTF.

The chain employs TRBV7-6 and TRBJ2-1, with D perhaps matching TRBD2 (5 bases). CDR3 size: 16 residues. Trimming cost V 1 base and J 7 bases, with 17 bases left between them. Per germline, CDR1 SGHVS and CDR2 FNYEAQ. CDR3 protein: CASSLGWSSEYNEQFF. The CDR3 bases are TGTGCCAGCAGCTTAGGATGGAGTAGCGAGTATAATGAGCAGTTCTTC. Based on the CDR3 plus reference TRBV7-6 and TRBJ2-1, the full variable domain is GAGVSQSPRYKVTKRGQDVALRCDPISGHVSLYWYRQALGQGPEFLTYFNYEAQQDKSGLPNDRFSAERPEGSISTLTIQRTEQRDSAMYRCASSLGWSSEYNEQFFGPGTRLTVL.

With regard to this clonotype: This may arise from a read error, as a much more abundant clone is one base away. The chain combines TRBV12-3 or TRBV12-4 with TRBJ2-2; possibly TRBD1 or TRBD2 for D (6 bases each). There are 15 residues in the CDR3. The CDR3 bases are TGTTCCAGCAGTTTATCAGGGGAGGACACCGGGGAGCTGTTTTTT. Protein: CSSSLSGEDTGELFF.

The chain recombines TRBV27 with TRBJ1-2; 9 nucleotides line up with TRBD1. The CDR3 has 12 residues. CDR1 and CDR2 from the germline V gene are MNHEY and SMNVEV (reference sequence). V lost 6 bases, J lost 7 bases, and 3 bases stayed unmatched. In DNA form, the CDR3 reads TGTGCCAGCAGACAGGGGGCGATTGGCTACACCTTC. Translated: CASRQGAIGYTF.

The table lists this clonotype with many counts. The chain recombines TRBV11-1 with TRBJ2-7; D might be TRBD1 (6 bases). V lost 3 bases and J 0 bases, leaving 12 bases between the germline ends. CDR1 and CDR2 (germline): SGHAT, FQDESV (reference sequence). The CDR3 loop spans 15 amino acids. CDR3 sequence: CASSFRQESSYEQYF. DNA for the CDR3: TGTGCCAGCAGCTTCCGACAGGAAAGCTCCTACGAGCAGTACTTC.

This clonotype was seen only a few times. V usage is TRBV6-5 and J usage is TRBJ2-1; D unclear. CDR1 and CDR2 from the germline V gene are MNHEY and SVGAGI. V lost 5 bases and J 6 bases, leaving 14 bases between the germline ends. This CDR3 spans 14 amino acids. The CDR3 sequence is CASSASGASNEQFF. The CDR3 DNA reads as TGTGCCAGCAGTGCCTCAGGAGCTAGCAATGAGCAGTTCTTC.

This clonotype was recorded many times. This chain uses TRBV6-5 with TRBJ1-6, with 8 nucleotides matching TRBD1. Trimming removed 0 bases from V and 8 bases from J; junction bases left unmatched: 3. Germline V gene lookup returns CDR1 MNHEY and CDR2 SVGAGI. The CDR3 consists of 15 residues. The CDR3 here is CASSYSSRGHSPLHF. DNA of the CDR3: TGTGCCAGCAGTTACTCGTCCAGGGGGCATTCACCCCTCCACTTT.

The rearrangement joins TRBV19 to TRBJ1-2, with D uncertain. V was cut by 5 bases and J by 4 bases, with 17 bases left in between. Germline V lookup: CDR1 LNHDA, CDR2 SQIVND (reference sequence). This CDR3 is 15 amino acids long. CDR3 region: CASSLDGPFPYGYTF. CDR3 nucleotides: TGTGCCAGTAGTCTGGACGGGCCTTTCCCCTATGGCTACACCTTC. Based on the CDR3 plus reference TRBV19 and TRBJ1-2, the full variable domain is DGGITQSPKYLFRKEGQNVTLSCEQNLNHDAMYWYRQDPGQGLRLIYYSQIVNDFQKGDIAEGYSVSREKKESFPLTVTSAQKNPTAFYLCASSLDGPFPYGYTFGSGTRLTVV.

The chain links TRBV4-1 to TRBJ1-4; D gene unclear. CDR1 is MGHRA, CDR2 YSYEKL, per germline. The CDR3 is 14 residues long. Between the trimmed V and J ends, which lost 0 bases and 7 bases, there was a span of 9 bases. DNA for the CDR3: TGCGCCAGCAGCCAAGAGATCCGAGGTGAAAAACTGTTTTTT. This sequence encodes CASSQEIRGEKLFF.

This clonotype was seen repeatedly, ten times or more. The chain has TRBV12-5 and TRBJ1-2; no clear D. There are 18 residues in the CDR3. Germline loops: CDR1 LGHNT, CDR2 FRNRAP. The V gene lost 1 base and the J gene lost 0 bases, with 18 bases spanning the gap. The CDR3 DNA is TGTGCTAGTGGTTTGGGTACATTAGGTCGCCCGGCTAACTATGGCTACACCTTC. It codes for CASGLGTLGRPANYGYTF.

This chain uses TRBV19 with TRBJ2-7, with TRBD1 matching over 8 bases. CDR1 LNHDA and CDR2 SQIVND come from the germline V gene (reference sequence). The CDR3 spans 15 residues. J was trimmed by 3 bases and V by 3 bases; bases with no gene match: 7. The CDR3 loop is CASSMGRGPFYEQYF. CDR3 DNA sequence: TGTGCCAGTAGTATGGGCAGGGGGCCCTTCTACGAGCAGTACTTC.

Ten or more counts support this clonotype. This sequence joins TRBV6-1 and TRBJ1-1; D gene uncertain. The CDR3 is 14 amino acids. V shed 1 base and J shed 1 base, with 7 bases lying between them. Germline V gene sequence: CDR1 MNHNS, CDR2 SASEGT. The CDR3 coding sequence is TGTGCCAGCAGTGAAGACGCCTGGAACACTGAAGCTTTCTTT. This gives the protein CASSEDAWNTEAFF.

This clonotype was counted ten times or more. J is TRBJ2-1 and V is TRBV20-1; 9 bases agree with TRBD2. Germline V gene lookup returns CDR1 DFQATT and CDR2 SNEGSKA (reference sequence). The trim removed 5 bases at V and 7 bases at J, leaving 12 bases unmatched. The CDR3 loop spans 15 amino acids. The CDR3 coding sequence is TGCAGTGCTCGTACCCTAGCGGGGTACACTAATGAGCAGTTCTTC. Protein sequence: CSARTLAGYTNEQFF.

At least ten counts were recorded for this clonotype. V usage is TRBV11-2 and J usage is TRBJ2-3; no definite D call. The CDR3 contains 15 residues. From germline, CDR1 is SGHAT and CDR2 FQNNGV. V gave up 3 bases and J gave up 0 bases, with 10 bases separating them. The CDR3 DNA reads TGTGCCAGCAGCTTTCGGAGAACTAGCACAGATACGCAGTATTTT. Translating it yields CASSFRRTSTDTQYF.

This clonotype was seen many times. The chain recombines TRBV27 with TRBJ2-1, with D perhaps TRBD1 (6 bases). Germline V CDR1 and CDR2: MNHEY, SMNVEV (reference sequence). The CDR3 loop spans 18 amino acids. Deletions cut 2 bases from V and 4 bases from J, with 21 bases between. Here the CDR3 reads CASSLEGVEGAPYNEQFF. The CDR3 DNA reads as TGTGCCAGCAGTTTAGAGGGGGTCGAAGGGGCTCCTTACAATGAGCAGTTCTTC.

This clonotype was counted many times. This chain connects TRBV11-2 to TRBJ2-7; D gene uncertain. The CDR3 totals 14 residues. Germline assignment: CDR1 SGHAT and CDR2 FQNNGV. Trimming pared 1 base from V and 1 base from J, leaving 8 bases between. CDR3 amino acids: CASSLGEGSYEQYF. DNA of the CDR3: TGTGCCAGCAGCTTAGGGGAAGGGTCCTACGAGCAGTACTTC.

This clonotype was detected only a few times. CDR3 DNA: TGTGCCAGCAGATCCGAGCGGGCCTGGGGCACAGATACGCAGTATTTT. This sequence encodes CASRSERAWGTDTQYF. This chain joins TRBV5-4 and TRBJ2-3; D is possibly TRBD2 (6 bases). V was cut by 5 bases and J by 1 base, with 17 bases left in between. This CDR3 contains 16 residues. Looked up from germline, CDR1 is SGHNT and CDR2 is YYREEE (reference sequence). The whole variable domain, filled in from reference TRBV5-4 and TRBJ2-3, reads ETGVTQSPTHLIKTRGQQVTLRCSSQSGHNTVSWYQQALGQGPQFIFQYYREEENGRGNFPPRFSGLQFPNYSSELNVNALELDDSALYLCASRSERAWGTDTQYFGPGTRLTVL.

In this sample, this clonotype turned up many times. The CDR3 spells CASSSGLSSGNTIYF. CDR3 coding DNA: TGTGCCAGCAGCTCGGGACTGTCCTCTGGAAACACCATATATTTT. The chain is built from TRBV7-8 and TRBJ1-3; D is possibly TRBD1 (5 bases). V was trimmed by 4 bases and J by 0 bases, leaving 10 bases between them. The germline V gene has CDR1 SGHVS and CDR2 FQNEAQ. This CDR3 has 15 residues.

The V and J genes are TRBV3-1 and TRBJ1-1; 7 bases are shared with TRBD1. CDR1 is LGHDT, CDR2 YNNKEL, per germline (reference sequence). The CDR3 is made up of 16 amino acids. The V gene end was trimmed by 4 bases and the J gene end by 0 bases; junction bases not matched to a gene: 8. The CDR3 sequence is CASSPATGPLNTEAFF. CDR3 bases: TGTGCCAGCAGCCCTGCGACAGGGCCCTTGAACACTGAAGCTTTCTTT.

J is TRBJ2-2 and V is TRBV4-1; TRBD1 or TRBD2 may be the D gene (6 bases each). Looked up from germline, CDR1 is MGHRA and CDR2 is YSYEKL. The CDR3 has 16 amino acids. Trimming shortened V by 5 bases and J by 1 base, and 14 bases separated the two germline ends. The CDR3 sequence: CASSVRGAGNTGELFF. The CDR3 nucleotides read TGCGCCAGCAGCGTAAGGGGGGCCGGGAACACCGGGGAGCTGTTTTTT.

This clonotype was observed at least ten times. The chain has TRBV7-3 and TRBJ2-3, with a weak D call TRBD2 (5 bases). The CDR3 extends over 17 amino acids. Germline assignment: CDR1 SGHTA and CDR2 FQGTGA. Deletions cut 5 bases from V and 5 bases from J, with 23 bases between. CDR3 sequence: CASSPHGVHSAGDTQYF. The CDR3 DNA follows: TGTGCCAGCAGCCCCCACGGGGTTCATTCGGCGGGAGATACGCAGTATTTT.

The V gene is TRBV6-1, the J gene TRBJ1-5; D gene uncertain. The CDR3 totals 16 residues. In germline, CDR1 is MNHNS, CDR2 SASEGT. Trimming took 1 base from V and 9 from J, leaving 19 bases between them. The chain's CDR3 is CASSEGAATLHGPQHF. CDR3 nucleotides: TGTGCCAGCAGTGAAGGAGCAGCCACCCTTCATGGGCCCCAGCATTTT.